This T cell receptor (beta chain) stems from a study of vaccination and CD4 T cells after COVID-19. For the study at large: As control conditions, cultures were given either a CEFX pool serving as positive control, an HIV-1 Nef pool, or no peptide at all.

As concerns this clonotype: The antigen is undetermined.

Treatment indicated: approximately 11-day PBMC culture with coronavirus spike peptide pools or control peptides (ViraFEST assay). Oncomine TCR Beta short-read sequencing was applied to DNA from cultured CD4+ T cells. TCRdb recomputed calls from the PCR reads with MiXCR, one row per CDR3 protein. The sample has 9,500 to 15,000 distinct CDR3 sequences; more than 40% are singletons. Losses at the gene ends were 4 bases for V and 9 bases for J; bases not matched to a gene: 11. The germline gives CDR1 SEHNR, CDR2 FQNEAQ (reference sequence). The length of the CDR3 is 16 residues. This receptor was taken from a human donor who had recovered from COVID-19. Material: CD4+ T cells from blood, cultured in vitro. This chain links TRBV7-9 with TRBJ2-1, with TRBD2 matching over 11 bases. The DNA for the CDR3 is TGTGCCAGCAGCTCAACGAGACTAGCGGGGTCTGGTGAGCAGTTCTTC. Its protein product is CASSSTRLAGSGEQFF. Full variable domain (remainder filled in from reference TRBV7-9 and TRBJ2-1): DTGVSQNPRHKITKRGQNVTFRCDPISEHNRLYWYRQTLGQGPEFLTYFQNEAQLEKSRLLSDRFSAERPKGSFSTLEIQRTEQGDSAMYLCASSSTRLAGSGEQFFGPGTRLTVL.